This TCR beta chain stems from a study of OX40 agonist ivuxolimab in advanced cancers. This CDR3 region has 14 residues. Germline V gene data show CDR1 as MNHEY and CDR2 as SMNVEV (reference sequence). The germline V and J ends were trimmed by 5 bases and 9 bases, with 17 bases remaining between them. The method was immunoSEQ multiplex PCR; TCRdb's version includes in-frame clones alone and lacks a portion of them. This sample has some 73,000 clones, with 85% to 90% found just once. The source is an adult with an advanced solid tumor such as melanoma, head and neck, liver or kidney cancer. V and J are TRBV27 and TRBJ1-5; unclear D gene. The sequences come from CD4+ or CD8+ T cells sorted from blood, collected in a trial of the OX40 agonist ivuxolimab. The CDR3 DNA reads as TGTGCCAGCAGTCCCAACGGGTTACTCTTGCCCCAGCATTTT. Its protein is CASSPNGLLLPQHF.